This passage covers 16 T cell receptor beta chains from one sample sequenced in a study of shared clonotypes between healthy human individuals. Measured with immunoSEQ multiplex PCR; TCRdb has only the in-frame clones, and not every one. Of around 700,000 clones detected, approximately 79% appear once; the ten largest clones hold under 2%. Sequenced material: memory CD4+ T cells sorted from blood. Subset defined: CD45RA-negative fraction. These receptors came from a woman in her 30s in good health.

The rearrangement links TRBV19 to TRBJ2-1; possibly TRBD2 for D (7 bases). The V end was cut by 3 bases, the J end by 3 bases, with 12 bases between. The CDR3 extends over 15 amino acids. The germline gives CDR1 LNHDA, CDR2 SQIVND (reference sequence). The CDR3 DNA sequence: TGTGCCAGTAGTATGGGGAGGGGACACTACAATGAGCAGTTCTTC. The encoded protein is CASSMGRGHYNEQFF.

The chain carries TRBV19 and TRBJ2-1; D may be TRBD1 (5 bases). V shed 5 bases and J shed 9 bases, with 20 bases lying between them. Germline V gene sequence: CDR1 LNHDA, CDR2 SQIVND (reference sequence). The CDR3 contains 15 residues. The CDR3 loop reads CASSEQGMASGEQFF. DNA for the CDR3: TGTGCCAGTAGTGAGCAGGGTATGGCGTCGGGTGAGCAGTTCTTC. Looking up the rest from reference TRBV19 and TRBJ2-1 gives the full variable domain: DGGITQSPKYLFRKEGQNVTLSCEQNLNHDAMYWYRQDPGQGLRLIYYSQIVNDFQKGDIAEGYSVSREKKESFPLTVTSAQKNPTAFYLCASSEQGMASGEQFFGPGTRLTVL.

CDR3 amino acids: CASSLSWDRGLTFF. In DNA, the CDR3 is TGTGCCAGCAGTTTATCCTGGGACAGGGGGCTTACTTTCTTT. The chain recombines TRBV28 with TRBJ1-1, with 12 bases lining up with TRBD1. V lost 1 base, J lost 12 bases, and 6 bases stayed unmatched. CDR1 and CDR2 (germline): MDHEN, SYDVKM. The CDR3 length is 14 residues.

This chain joins TRBV18 and TRBJ2-1; D ambiguous. Trimming took 2 bases from V and 8 from J, leaving 4 bases between them. CDR1 and CDR2 from the germline V gene are KGHSH and LQKENI. The length of the CDR3 is 11 residues. CDR3 nucleotide sequence: TGTGCCAGCTCACCAACGGATGAGCAGTTCTTC. Protein sequence: CASSPTDEQFF.

This clone has a single count. The chain employs TRBV2 and TRBJ2-7; 10 nucleotides match TRBD2. Germline V gene data show CDR1 as SNHLY and CDR2 as FYNNEI. This CDR3 is built from 13 residues. Trimming at V came to 7 bases and at J to 3 bases, leaving 3 bases not matched to a gene. The CDR3 coding sequence is TGTGCCAGCAAGCGGGAGGGCAGCTACGAGCAGTACTTC. Its translation is CASKREGSYEQYF. The whole variable domain, filled in from reference TRBV2 and TRBJ2-7, reads EPEVTQTPSHQVTQMGQEVILRCVPISNHLYFYWYRQILGQKVEFLVSFYNNEISEKSEIFDDQFSVERPDGSNFTLKIRSTKLEDSAMYFCASKREGSYEQYFGPGTRLTVT.

The rearrangement uses TRBV2 and TRBJ2-3; a weak D match, TRBD2 (6 bases). Germline V gene lookup returns CDR1 SNHLY and CDR2 FYNNEI. V was trimmed by 10 bases and J by 2 bases, leaving 25 bases between them. This CDR3 has 17 amino acids. In DNA, the CDR3 is TGTGCCAAACCATGTCCGCAGGGAGGAGGCCACACAGATACGCAGTATTTT. This encodes CAKPCPQGGGHTDTQYF.

This clone has a handful of counts. J is TRBJ1-2 and V is TRBV19; D may be TRBD1 (5 bases). Germline V gives CDR1 LNHDA, CDR2 SQIVND (reference sequence). The ends were cut back, 9 bases at V and 1 base at J, with 18 bases in the middle. The CDR3 is made up of 15 amino acids. The CDR3 sequence is CASLTDSFFNYGYTF. The DNA for the CDR3 is TGTGCCAGCTTAACAGACAGTTTTTTTAACTATGGCTACACCTTC.

The V call is TRBV6-4, the J call TRBJ2-7, with TRBD2 matching over 11 bases. Unmatched junction bases numbered 11, after V lost 7 bases and J lost 3 bases. The CDR3 sequence is 16 residues long. Germline values: CDR1 MRHNA, CDR2 SNTAGT. The CDR3 DNA follows: TGTGCCAGCATCAGAGCGACTAGCGGGGACATCTACGAGCAGTACTTC. This gives the protein CASIRATSGDIYEQYF.

This sequence joins TRBV5-8 and TRBJ1-5, with D possibly TRBD1 on 6 matching bases. Germline V CDR1 and CDR2: SGHTS, YDEGEE. This CDR3 region has 15 residues. V was trimmed by 5 bases and J by 5 bases, leaving 17 bases between them. In DNA, the CDR3 is TGTGCCAGCAGACCCCGAAGGGGGTCTCATCAGCCCCAGCATTTT. Translated: CASRPRRGSHQPQHF. Combining the CDR3 with reference TRBV5-8 and TRBJ1-5 gives the whole variable domain EAGVTQSPTHLIKTRGQQATLRCSPISGHTSVYWYQQALGLGLQFLLWYDEGEERNRGNFPPRFSGRQFPNYSSELNVNALELEDSALYLCASRPRRGSHQPQHFGDGTRLSIL.

This chain joins TRBV5-6 and TRBJ1-2; D is uncertain. Germline CDR1 reads SGHDT; CDR2 reads YYEEEE. This CDR3 contains 15 residues. V lost 1 base, J lost 1 base, and 11 bases lay in between. CDR3 region: CASSLTRIDNYGYTF. The CDR3 DNA sequence: TGTGCCAGCAGCTTGACAAGAATAGATAACTATGGCTACACCTTC.

The chain has TRBV27 and TRBJ1-5; D not certain. This CDR3 contains 15 residues. The germline V and J ends were trimmed by 6 bases and 6 bases, with 18 bases remaining between them. Per germline, CDR1 MNHEY and CDR2 SMNVEV (reference sequence). The chain's CDR3 is CASSRSGRTIQPQHF. In nucleotides, the CDR3 is TGTGCCAGCAGCCGAAGCGGCAGAACAATTCAGCCCCAGCATTTT.

This clone was seen a handful of times. This CDR3 reads CASSLSGMYEQYF. The CDR3 region has the DNA TGTGCCAGCAGTCTAAGCGGAATGTACGAGCAGTACTTC. The chain employs TRBV28 and TRBJ2-7; TRBD2 is a possible D gene (5 bases). V lost 5 bases and J 4 bases, leaving 12 bases between the germline ends. The CDR3 totals 13 residues. Germline lookup yields CDR1 MDHEN and CDR2 SYDVKM.

The chain links TRBV6-1 to TRBJ2-1; TRBD2 agrees at 11 bases. CDR3 size: 20 residues. Germline values: CDR1 MNHNS, CDR2 SASEGT. With 4 bases clipped from V and 8 bases from J, the junction kept 22 bases outside the gene matches. This CDR3 reads CASSGVGTSGRRLGLDEQFF. Written as DNA, the CDR3 is TGTGCCAGCAGTGGAGTCGGAACTAGCGGGAGAAGATTAGGGCTGGATGAGCAGTTCTTC.

This clone has ten or more counts. The genes are TRBV28 and TRBJ2-5; TRBD1 or TRBD2 may be the D gene (5 bases each). The length of the CDR3 is 14 residues. Germline CDR1 reads MDHEN; CDR2 reads SYDVKM. V was cut by 6 bases and J by 4 bases, with 15 bases left in between. CDR3 loop: CASSSGTKRETQYF. The CDR3 DNA follows: TGTGCCAGCAGCTCCGGGACGAAGAGAGAGACCCAGTACTTC.

In regard to this clone: This may be a read error: a much more frequent sequence differs by one nucleotide. This CDR3 is also generated by other DNA sequences in the sample. The chain carries TRBV6-1 and TRBJ1-1, with D possibly matching TRBD1 (5 bases). Germline assignment: CDR1 MNHNS and CDR2 SASEGT. The CDR3 spans 13 residues. The V end was cut by 1 base, the J end by 2 bases, with 5 bases between. The CDR3 region is CASSEGGNTEAFF. DNA of the CDR3: TGTGCCAGCAGTGAAGGGGGCAACACTGAAGCTTTCTTT.

The chain is built from TRBV19 and TRBJ2-7; a possible D gene is TRBD2 (7 bases). V lost 3 bases, J lost 2 bases, and 11 bases lay in between. Germline CDR1 is LNHDA and CDR2 is SQIVND (reference sequence). The CDR3 contains 14 residues. The CDR3 region is CASSIRGAAYEQYF. The DNA of the CDR3 is TGTGCCAGTAGTATCCGGGGGGCGGCCTACGAGCAGTACTTC.